The T cell receptor beta chain described here comes from a study of cytomegalovirus exposure and HLA in healthy donors. Study observations and caveats: Three CMV-associated chains were confirmed in vitro to be specific for CMV antigens. The investigators catalogued under 200 TCR beta chains as cytomegalovirus-associated. A later analysis linked about 17,000 TCR beta sequences to HLA alleles at 0.05 false discovery rate. Several top significant clusters appeared, in a later analysis, to be linked to common viral pathogens.

The CDR3 consists of 15 residues. In germline, CDR1 is SNHLY, CDR2 FYNNEI. V was shortened by 1 base and J by 3 bases, with 9 bases between the two germline ends. Primers included in the PCR were 60 Vbeta and 13 Jbeta primers. The method was immunoSEQ multiplex PCR; TCRdb's version includes in-frame clones alone and lacks a portion of them. The table lists about 160,000 clones, under 85% of them singletons, with approximately 1.4% in the top ten. Worth noting for this clone: No antigen is known for it.

The TCR sequence derives from a woman aged 25 to 39 in good health and CMV-seronegative. Material: PBMCs. This rearrangement joins TRBV2 to TRBJ2-2; no definite D call. The CDR3: CASSEVRLHTGELFF. CDR3 nucleotide sequence: TGTGCCAGCAGTGAAGTGAGGCTTCACACCGGGGAGCTGTTTTTT.